A single sample gave rise to the 23 T cell receptor beta chains below, sequenced in a study of beta chain features in type 1 diabetes. Study-level results: In every one of the four CD4+ subsets, TCRB CDR3s were moderately but significantly shorter in Type 1 diabetes patients.

cDNA synthesis used the whole RNA isolate, giving expressed TCRB sequences. Here immunoSEQ multiplex PCR was the method, and the copy in TCRdb shows in-frame clones only, minus some. The sample gives under 850,000 clones, around 15% of which show up once; less than 0.025% is in the top ten. These receptors' targets are unknown. Sequenced input: naive CD4+ T cells from blood. The receptors here all came from a young man with type 1 diabetes.

This clone was observed at least ten times. The chain combines TRBV7-2 with TRBJ2-4, with TRBD1 identical over 10 bases. The CDR3 loop spans 13 amino acids. Germline CDR1 and CDR2: SGHTA and FQGNSA. The V gene end was trimmed by 5 bases and the J gene end by 8 bases; junction bases not matched to a gene: 3. CDR3 residues: CASSPGTGDIQYF. CDR3 DNA sequence: TGTGCCAGCAGCCCAGGGACAGGGGACATTCAGTACTTC.

The rearrangement joins TRBV14 to TRBJ1-1; no clear D. Germline CDR1 is SGHDN and CDR2 is FVKESK. This CDR3 spans 13 amino acids. V lost 4 bases, J lost 7 bases, and 13 bases lay in between. This CDR3 reads CASSLLNRDEAFF. The CDR3 DNA follows: TGTGCCAGCAGCCTTCTCAACCGGGATGAAGCTTTCTTT.

This clone was detected only a few times. The V call is TRBV29-1, the J call TRBJ2-7; D remains ambiguous. Germline values: CDR1 SQVTM, CDR2 ANQGSEA. This CDR3 region has 12 residues. Trimming stripped 1 base from V and 0 bases from J, with 4 bases between. CDR3 amino acids: CSVEVSSYEQYF. The CDR3 nucleotides read TGCAGCGTTGAAGTCAGCTCCTACGAGCAGTACTTC.

V is TRBV5-1 and J is TRBJ1-6, with D possibly matching TRBD1 (6 bases). The V and J ends lost 0 bases and 9 bases respectively, with 13 bases between them. Looked up from germline, CDR1 is SGHRS and CDR2 is YFSETQ. The CDR3 length is 15 residues. CDR3 residues: CASSLDTGSPSPLHF. DNA of the CDR3: TGCGCCAGCAGCTTGGATACAGGGTCTCCTTCACCCCTCCACTTT.

The chain is built from TRBV7-9 and TRBJ1-4, with D uncertain. The germline V gene encodes CDR1 SEHNR and CDR2 FQNEAQ (reference sequence). The CDR3 sequence is 14 residues long. V gave up 1 base and J gave up 1 base, with 4 bases separating them. CDR3 nucleotides: TGTGCCAGCAGCTTAGGGCAAACTAATGAAAAACTGTTTTTT. Encoded protein: CASSLGQTNEKLFF.

V is TRBV4-1 and J is TRBJ2-3; D may be TRBD2 (6 bases). CDR3 size: 17 residues. V gave up 1 base and J gave up 1 base, with 15 bases separating them. Germline values: CDR1 MGHRA, CDR2 YSYEKL. The CDR3 region has the DNA TGCGCCAGCAGCCAAGGGCGCGGGGCTGGAGGCACAGATACGCAGTATTTT. This codes for CASSQGRGAGGTDTQYF.

The CDR3 sequence: CASSEGTGAYEQYF. Written as DNA, the CDR3 is TGCGCCAGCAGTGAGGGGACAGGGGCGTACGAGCAGTACTTC. This sequence joins TRBV10-1 and TRBJ2-7; 10 nucleotides match TRBD1. V gave up 2 bases and J gave up 4 bases; unmatched junction bases: 2. The CDR3 covers 14 residues. Germline V gene sequence: CDR1 WNHNN, CDR2 SYGVQD (reference sequence).

This chain joins TRBV5-1 and TRBJ2-7, with a weak D call TRBD1 (5 bases). The CDR3 runs to 15 residues. V dropped 4 bases and J dropped 2 bases, with 16 bases sitting between them. Per the germline V gene, CDR1 is SGHRS and CDR2 is YFSETQ. The CDR3 nucleotides are TGCGCCAGCAGCCCAGCAGGGTGGCAGACCTACGAGCAGTACTTC. Its protein product is CASSPAGWQTYEQYF.

The V and J genes are TRBV30 and TRBJ2-3; D is perhaps TRBD1 or TRBD2 (7 bases each). Germline V CDR1 and CDR2: GTSNPN, SVGIG (reference sequence). The length of the CDR3 is 13 residues. Deletions cut 2 bases from V and 4 bases from J, with 10 bases between. CDR3 bases: TGTGCCTGGAGTCAGGGGGGGTCAGATACGCAGTATTTT. It translates to CAWSQGGSDTQYF.

This clone has more than one count but fewer than ten. This sequence joins TRBV5-6 and TRBJ1-6; no reliable D call. The CDR3 is 14 amino acids. Germline assignment: CDR1 SGHDT and CDR2 YYEEEE. V lost 7 bases, J lost 10 bases, and 18 bases lay in between. The chain's CDR3 is CASGRREVYSPLHF. DNA of the CDR3: TGTGCCAGCGGAAGGCGGGAGGTTTACTCACCCCTCCACTTT. The entire variable domain, with the rest obtained from reference TRBV5-6 and TRBJ1-6, is as follows: DAGVTQSPTHLIKTRGQQVTLRCSPKSGHDTVSWYQQALGQGPQFIFQYYEEEERQRGNFPDRFSGHQFPNYSSELNVNALLLGDSALYLCASGRREVYSPLHFGNGTRLTVT.

This rearrangement joins TRBV10-3 to TRBJ2-5; 10 bases align to TRBD2. The CDR3 is 15 amino acids. CDR1 is ENHRY, CDR2 SYGVKD, per germline. V lost 6 bases and J lost 4; bases outside the gene matches: 8. CDR3 amino acids: CAISEDRTSGETQYF. Written as DNA, the CDR3 is TGTGCCATCAGCGAGGATAGGACTAGCGGAGAGACCCAGTACTTC.

This clone occurred a few times. V usage is TRBV9 and J usage is TRBJ2-5; no firm D call. Trimming shortened V by 4 bases and J by 1 base, and 8 bases separated the two germline ends. This CDR3 region has 13 residues. The germline V gene encodes CDR1 SGDLS and CDR2 YYNGEE. The CDR3 sequence is CASSQVSQETQYF. The CDR3 bases are TGTGCCAGCAGCCAAGTTTCCCAAGAGACCCAGTACTTC.

This clone was seen a few times. This sequence joins TRBV25-1 and TRBJ1-1; 7 nucleotides match TRBD1. V lost 3 bases to trimming and J lost 6 bases; unmatched junction nucleotides: 4. This CDR3 has 13 amino acids. CDR1 MGHDK and CDR2 SYGVNS come from the germline V gene. CDR3: CASSDDRVAEAFF. The CDR3 region has the DNA TGTGCCAGCAGTGACGACAGGGTGGCTGAAGCTTTCTTT.

This clone was found a few times. The chain has TRBV4-1 and TRBJ2-6, with D possibly being TRBD2 (6 bases). Trimming took off 0 bases at V and 2 bases at J, with 8 bases between the two ends. Germline V gives CDR1 MGHRA, CDR2 YSYEKL. This CDR3 is 16 amino acids long. The CDR3 sequence is CASSQDPGAGANVLTF. CDR3 coding DNA: TGCGCCAGCAGCCAAGATCCGGGGGCTGGGGCCAACGTCCTGACTTTC.

This rearrangement joins TRBV30 to TRBJ2-2; a possible D gene is TRBD2 (7 bases). The CDR3 consists of 11 residues. The germline V gene has CDR1 GTSNPN and CDR2 SVGIG (reference sequence). The V end was cut by 2 bases, the J end by 15 bases, with 13 bases between. CDR3 DNA sequence: TGTGCCTGGAGTACGGGGGGCGGGATGTTTTTT. Amino acid sequence: CAWSTGGGMFF.

The rearrangement uses TRBV6-1 and TRBJ1-2, with 9 positions matching TRBD1. CDR1 MNHNS and CDR2 SASEGT come from the germline V gene. Trimming at V came to 4 bases and at J to 5 bases, leaving 5 bases not matched to a gene. The CDR3 is made up of 14 amino acids. The CDR3 DNA reads TGTGCCAGCAGTGCACAGGGGGCGGTGTATGGCTACACCTTC. It yields the protein CASSAQGAVYGYTF.

Comments on this clone: This sample also contains other DNA sequences that code for the same CDR3. The chain combines TRBV15 with TRBJ2-7; D not certain. The V gene's germline CDR1 is LNHNV and CDR2 YYDKDF (reference sequence). The V gene lost 0 bases and the J gene lost 4 bases, with 7 bases spanning the gap. There are 13 residues in the CDR3. The CDR3, as DNA: TGTGCCACCAGCAGAGATCCGTCGTACGAGCAGTACTTC. Translation gives CATSRDPSYEQYF.

There are a few counts of this clone. The chain has TRBV6-6 and TRBJ2-7; 7 nucleotides align to TRBD2. V trimming: 5 bases; J trimming: 4 bases; junction bases outside the gene matches: 5. CDR1 and CDR2 from the germline V gene are MNHNY and SVGAGI (reference sequence). This CDR3 has 13 amino acids. The DNA of the CDR3 is TGTGCCAGCAGTACCCCCGGGGGGTACGAGCAGTACTTC. This encodes CASSTPGGYEQYF.

This clone was counted only a few times. The chain carries TRBV7-6 and TRBJ1-2; D uncertain. This CDR3 comprises 15 residues. Per germline, CDR1 SGHVS and CDR2 FNYEAQ. The germline V and J ends were trimmed by 4 bases and 5 bases, with 17 bases remaining between them. The CDR3 loop reads CASSSTALGTYGYTF. The CDR3 nucleotides are TGTGCCAGCAGCTCAACCGCCTTGGGAACGTATGGCTACACCTTC.

The CDR3, as DNA: TGCGCCAGCCGAACGGGACTCCCTGGGACTGAAGCTTTCTTT. Translated: CASRTGLPGTEAFF. The chain uses TRBV4-1 and TRBJ1-1; perhaps TRBD1 as D (5 bases). CDR1 MGHRA and CDR2 YSYEKL come from the germline V gene. Deletions cut 8 bases from V and 5 bases from J, with 18 bases between. This CDR3 is built from 14 residues.

This clone turned up a few times. The chain links TRBV30 to TRBJ2-7; D gene uncertain. This CDR3 has 12 residues. From germline, CDR1 is GTSNPN and CDR2 SVGIG (reference sequence). The V gene lost 1 base and the J gene lost 6 bases, with 10 bases spanning the gap. CDR3 amino acids: CAWSEIPREQYF. CDR3 nucleotide sequence: TGTGCCTGGAGTGAAATCCCCCGCGAGCAGTACTTC.

Only a few counts were recorded for this clone. The chain combines TRBV11-3 with TRBJ2-5; TRBD2 might be the D (5 bases). The germline V and J ends were trimmed by 1 base and 5 bases, with 8 bases remaining between them. In germline, CDR1 is SGHNT, CDR2 YENEEA. The CDR3 consists of 13 residues. CDR3 nucleotides: TGTGCCAGCAGCTTAGGGCGGGTGGAGACCCAGTACTTC. Protein: CASSLGRVETQYF.

This clone was recorded a few times. For the CDR3, the DNA is TGTGCCAGCTCACCTCAGCAAGATACGCAGTATTTT. Translating gives CASSPQQDTQYF. The rearrangement links TRBV18 to TRBJ2-3; the D is unclear. Trimming stripped 3 bases from V and 5 bases from J, with 6 bases between. Germline V lookup: CDR1 KGHSH, CDR2 LQKENI. The CDR3 extends over 12 amino acids.